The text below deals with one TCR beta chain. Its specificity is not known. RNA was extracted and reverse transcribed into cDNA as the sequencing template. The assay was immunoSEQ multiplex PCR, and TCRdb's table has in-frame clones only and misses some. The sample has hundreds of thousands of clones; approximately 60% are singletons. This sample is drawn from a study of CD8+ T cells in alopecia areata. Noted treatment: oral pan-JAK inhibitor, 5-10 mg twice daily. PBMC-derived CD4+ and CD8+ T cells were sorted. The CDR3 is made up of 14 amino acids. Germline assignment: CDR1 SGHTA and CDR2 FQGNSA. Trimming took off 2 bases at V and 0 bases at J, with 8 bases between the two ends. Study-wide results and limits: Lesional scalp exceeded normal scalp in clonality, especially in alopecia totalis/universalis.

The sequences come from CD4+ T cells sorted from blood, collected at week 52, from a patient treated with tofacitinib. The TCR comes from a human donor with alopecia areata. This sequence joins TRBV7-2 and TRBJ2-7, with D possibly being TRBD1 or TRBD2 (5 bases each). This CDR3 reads CASSLQGPSYEQYF. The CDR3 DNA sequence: TGTGCCAGCAGCTTACAGGGACCCTCCTACGAGCAGTACTTC.